Listed here is a single T cell receptor (beta chain). The specificity of this receptor is unknown. The input lacks base qualities; no much larger clone sits a single base away. The source of the sample is a study of shared clonotypes between healthy human individuals (dated by TCRdb to the early 2020s). Background for the entire study: A few men and two women, aged 18 to 49 years, made up the cohort. Per donor, three plates each were used for CD4 naive and CD4 memory, two for CD8 naive, and one for CD8 memory. To estimate repertoire size and how much clonotype sharing occurs between individuals, the study deeply sequenced the blood TCR repertoires of 5 or 6 healthy adults. Libraries were prepared and TCR repertoires were sequenced by different laboratories using diverse techniques, in order to increase sequencing depth and limit assay-specific biases. Each donor's leukapheresis produced roughly between roughly 0.85 and 9.5 billion PBMCs. The research as a whole found: Pairwise subsampling indicated that sequencing depth was expected to affect the degree of clonotype sharing among donors. Sampling was limited to blood, and TCR repertoires in tissue likely differ from TCR repertoires in blood. Even with the large sequencing depth, rarefaction of the sorted-subset datasets indicated that sequencing was incomplete. About 5% of naive CD4, roughly 3.6% of naive CD8, around 2.3% of memory CD4, and more than 0.35% of memory CD8 clonotypes were shared across a few donors. Compared with non-shared clonotypes, the clonotypes found in all four sorted-subset donors had higher generation probabilities. Because the study included only a small number of donors, the genetic and exposure-history diversity represented was limited. Naive subsets generally had larger estimated clonotype richness than memory subsets did.

TCR CDR3 regions were amplified from genomic DNA by multiplex PCR using the deep immunoSEQ assay. Genomic DNA extracted from each cell subset was distributed evenly over all wells of several immunoSEQ 96-well plates, and each plate served as one replicate. Each replicate PCR for sorted subsets received 200 ng genomic DNA, equal to around 32,000 T cell genomes. Purified libraries were quantified with a Qubit 3.0 fluorometer, sized on a Bioanalyzer 2100, and re-quantified with the KAPA Library Quantification kit. Every immunoSEQ 96-well plate was sequenced on a separate single-read 150-cycle Illumina NextSeq 550 flow cell. The authors' pipeline ran thus. Because the immunoSEQ output held only junctional sequences and lacked quality scores, the filtering could not match the filtering applied to full-length reads. To assign V/J genes and CDR3, sequences were annotated using PyIR, a Python wrapper for IgBLAST v1.9, with IMGT germline references. Reads with weak V/J assignments (E-value above 1e-6), missing CDR3, stop codons, out-of-frame junctions, or ambiguous translated residues were removed. A V3J clonotype was defined by an identical inferred V gene, J gene, and CDR3 amino acid sequence. To compute the percentage overlap between repertoires, the number of shared unique clonotypes was divided by the size of the smaller repertoire. Repertoire richness was assessed with RTK rarefaction, the Chao1 estimator, and Recon v2.1 estimates of unobserved clonotypes. OLGA was used to compute generation probabilities for all TCRbeta clonotypes that the gDNA method yielded from a handful of donors. Not all clones reach the TCRdb copy of this immuneACCESS table, which keeps in-frame sequences only. Checked studies attribute under half of the gap to unresolved V genes and leave the rest unexplained. D and trimming were read from the DNA, whereas the V and J calls and clone size are those reported in that table. The sample data list over a million clones, and approximately 97% of these were observed just once. The ten largest clones capture over 1% of the sample.

The donors were healthy, HIV-negative adults with no recently reported acute infections or vaccinations. All donors were Caucasian adults living in Nashville, Tennessee, USA. CD4+ T cells were enriched by magnetic negative selection; naive cells were then positively selected on CD45RA, and the negative fraction formed the memory subset. After blood collection by leukapheresis, PBMCs were isolated using Ficoll-Histopaque density gradient centrifugation and then cryopreserved in the vapor phase of liquid nitrogen. Purity and quantity of every magnetically sorted T cell population were checked by analytical flow cytometry. Genomic DNA was isolated from each sorted fraction and quantified by UV absorbance on a Nanodrop 2000c. Via the germline V gene, CDR1 is SGHTA and CDR2 FQGNSA. Deletion took 3 bases off V and 4 bases off J, with a span of 9 bases between the germline ends. The cysteine opens and the phenylalanine closes a CDR3 of 13 amino acids. CDR3 DNA only is kept here, 39 bases in frame from base 1.

Sequenced material: naive CD4+ T cells sorted from blood. Interpreted using the paper, the cell subset or site label stands for: CD45RA+ positively selected. The sequence derives from a man aged 25 to 40 in good health. The chain uses TRBV7-2 and TRBJ1-2, with a tentative D gene TRBD1 over 6 matching bases. This receptor carries the CDR3 CASSFGGFYGYTF. The nucleotide sequence is given as TGTGCCAGCAGCTTTGGGGGCTTCTATGGCTACACCTTC.